Below, 10 T cell receptor beta chains from the same sample are listed, as sequenced in a study of T-cell reconstitution after alpha-beta-depleted transplantation in children. Unique molecular identifiers featured in how the TCRbeta library was prepared. Each CDR3 protein gets one entry after TCRdb re-called the PCR reads with MiXCR. The sample includes approximately 250,000 distinct CDR3 sequences, around 9.7% of them seen just once. This sample comprised PBMCs from the stem cell graft donor, obtained from the stem cell graft. The receptors come from a human donor who donated a stem cell graft to a child with SCID.

This clonotype was seen many times. V is TRBV12-3 or TRBV12-4 and J is TRBJ1-5; the match to TRBD1 covers 8 bases. The CDR3 is 14 residues long. Trimming removed 3 bases from V and 4 bases from J; junction bases left unmatched: 2. In nucleotides, the CDR3 is TGTGCCAGCAGTTTTCAGGGGGCGAATCAGCCCCAGCATTTT. Translating it yields CASSFQGANQPQHF.

In this sample, this clonotype turned up many times. The chain carries TRBV7-2 and TRBJ1-5; possible D gene TRBD1, 5 bases. The germline V gene encodes CDR1 SGHTA and CDR2 FQGNSA. V lost 5 bases, J lost 1 base, and 18 bases lay in between. This CDR3 is 17 amino acids long. The CDR3 reads CASSHAEGSRSNQPQHF. The DNA of the CDR3 is TGTGCCAGCAGCCATGCAGAGGGGTCGAGGAGCAATCAGCCCCAGCATTTT.

There are many counts of this clonotype. J is TRBJ1-1 and V is TRBV28; no definite D call. V was trimmed by 3 bases and J by 5 bases, leaving 13 bases between them. CDR3 size: 14 residues. The germline CDR1 and CDR2 sequences are MDHEN and SYDVKM. The CDR3, as DNA: TGTGCCAGCAGTTTGGGAACGCGACGGACTGAAGCTTTCTTT. It specifies CASSLGTRRTEAFF.

This clonotype was detected ten times or more. The chain links TRBV27 to TRBJ1-2, with TRBD1 matching over 8 bases. Germline V lookup: CDR1 MNHEY, CDR2 SMNVEV (reference sequence). J gave up 7 bases and V 3 bases, and 4 bases lay outside the gene matches. This CDR3 contains 13 residues. CDR3 loop: CASSFRTGTGYTF. In DNA form, the CDR3 reads TGTGCCAGCAGTTTCAGGACAGGGACTGGCTACACCTTC.

This clonotype was observed many times. The V call is TRBV5-8, the J call TRBJ2-7; D may be TRBD1 or TRBD2 (5 bases each). The CDR3 consists of 13 residues. In germline, CDR1 is SGHTS, CDR2 YDEGEE. The V gene lost 3 bases and the J gene lost 8 bases, with 15 bases spanning the gap. In nucleotides, the CDR3 is TGTGCCAGCAGCTCGGAGAGGGGAAGCCAGCAGTACTTC. Amino acids: CASSSERGSQQYF.

There are many counts of this clonotype. CDR3 loop: CASSSPDKIEGYTF. The CDR3 DNA is TGCGCCAGCAGCTCCCCGGACAAAATAGAGGGCTACACCTTC. The rearrangement uses TRBV5-1 and TRBJ1-2, with D perhaps TRBD1 (5 bases). The V end was cut by 3 bases, the J end by 8 bases, with 17 bases between. This CDR3 is 14 amino acids long. Germline lookup yields CDR1 SGHRS and CDR2 YFSETQ.

This clonotype came up a few times. This chain uses TRBV12-3 or TRBV12-4 with TRBJ1-1; perhaps TRBD1 as D (5 bases). The CDR3 is 14 amino acids. The germline V and J ends were trimmed by 7 bases and 0 bases, with 12 bases remaining between them. The CDR3 loop reads CASTYRNMNTEAFF. CDR3 sequence (DNA): TGTGCCAGCACCTACAGGAATATGAACACTGAAGCTTTCTTT.

In its sample, this clonotype was seen many times. The chain links TRBV6-2 or TRBV6-3 to TRBJ2-1; D gene unclear. The CDR3 runs to 14 residues. From germline, CDR1 is MNHEY and CDR2 SVGEGT. Trimming cost V 10 bases and J 5 bases, with 18 bases left between them. In DNA form, the CDR3 reads TGTGCCACCAAACATGGGAATGGGGACAATGAGCAGTTCTTC. The encoded protein is CATKHGNGDNEQFF.

This clonotype has a count of ten or more. V gene TRBV7-2 combines with J gene TRBJ2-7, with TRBD1 matching 9 bases. J was trimmed by 4 bases and V by 5 bases; bases with no gene match: 12. Germline loops: CDR1 SGHTA, CDR2 FQGNSA. This CDR3 is 16 amino acids long. The DNA for the CDR3 is TGTGCCAGCAGCCCAAAAGGACAGGGGAAGGCTTACGAGCAGTACTTC. This codes for CASSPKGQGKAYEQYF.

In its sample, this clonotype was seen many times. The chain has TRBV12-3 or TRBV12-4 and TRBJ2-2, with 9 positions matching TRBD1. The J segment lost 5 bases and the V segment lost 2 bases, leaving 3 bases of the junction unmatched. The CDR3 length is 15 residues. In DNA, the CDR3 is TGTGCCAGCAGTTTAAGGACAGGGGATACCGGGGAGCTGTTTTTT. This translates into CASSLRTGDTGELFF.